This T cell receptor beta chain was documented in a study of beta chain bispecific antibodies for T cell cancers. Study summary: The leukemia lines expressed TRBV12-3 (Jurkat) and TRBV5-5 (HPB-ALL).

With 2 bases removed from V and 2 bases from J, the gap between germline ends came to 17 bases. The CDR3 is made up of 16 amino acids. Germline V gene data show CDR1 as SGHNT and CDR2 as YYREEE (reference sequence). In its sample, this clonotype was seen many times. Its antigen is as yet unknown. Study-level points and caveats: The anti-TRBV5-5 antibody also binds TRBV5-6, a similar gene. Normal T cells contributed less of the targeted TRBV signal than the leukemia cells did.

T cells were expanded from blood mononuclear cells for 3 to 4 days with anti-CD3 OKT3 or CD3/CD28 beads. Around 50,000 normal T cells were cocultured with around 50,000 target cells and bispecific antibody. Clonotypes were quantified using unique molecular identifier barcodes. One entry per CDR3 protein, called by TCRdb with MiXCR from the 5' RACE reads. The sample lists roughly 15,000 distinct CDR3 sequences; approximately 2% were seen once. Sequencing was carried out using healthy donor T cells cultured with leukemia cells. The receptor was derived from a human donor in good health. Some clones in this sample may be carry-over from other donors' samples. The chain links TRBV5-4 to TRBJ2-7, with a possible D match to TRBD2 (6 bases). CDR3: CASSLGAFGEAYEQYF. The CDR3 DNA is TGTGCCAGCAGCTTAGGTGCGTTCGGGGAGGCCTACGAGCAGTACTTC.